Described below is a single T cell receptor beta chain sequence and its context. Authors' analysis steps: Scientists estimated how many nucleated cells there were by amplifying reference gene primers. This table comes from immunoSEQ multiplex PCR, and its TCRdb copy is limited to in-frame clones, with some not included. V and J calls and clone size come straight from that table; D and trimming were deduced from the DNA. The sample has some 430,000 clones; about nine tenths are singletons. Categorization into cohorts depended on clinical history that participants reported. For recovered donors of Cohort 3, there were two negative PCRs, clearance, or symptom resolution. The sample belongs to a study of blood T cell repertoires in COVID-19. Across the study: The cDNA or gDNA used as material had been derived from T cells, B-cell-depleted T cells, or PBMCs.

The CDR3 has 14 residues. With V trimmed by 3 bases and J by 5 bases, 6 bases remained unmatched. Germline CDR1 reads MGHDK; CDR2 reads SYGVNS. Source material: PBMCs or T cells enriched from blood (not recorded which). The genes are TRBV25-1 and TRBJ2-5; 7 positions agree with TRBD2. This clonotype was obtained from a man aged 18 to 30 who had recovered from COVID-19. CDR3 protein: CASSEPGGGETQYF. The CDR3 nucleotides are TGTGCCAGCAGTGAGCCGGGGGGAGGGGAGACCCAGTACTTC.